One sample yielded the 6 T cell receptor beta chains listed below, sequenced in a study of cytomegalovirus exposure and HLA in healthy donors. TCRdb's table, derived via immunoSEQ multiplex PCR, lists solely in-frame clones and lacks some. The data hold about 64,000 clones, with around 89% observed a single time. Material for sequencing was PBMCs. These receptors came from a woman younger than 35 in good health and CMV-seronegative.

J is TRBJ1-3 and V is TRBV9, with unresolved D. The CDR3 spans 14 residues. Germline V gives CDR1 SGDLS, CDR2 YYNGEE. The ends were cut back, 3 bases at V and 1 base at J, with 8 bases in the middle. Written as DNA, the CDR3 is TGTGCCAGCAGCGAGGGAGGGTCTGGAAACACCATATATTTT. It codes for CASSEGGSGNTIYF.

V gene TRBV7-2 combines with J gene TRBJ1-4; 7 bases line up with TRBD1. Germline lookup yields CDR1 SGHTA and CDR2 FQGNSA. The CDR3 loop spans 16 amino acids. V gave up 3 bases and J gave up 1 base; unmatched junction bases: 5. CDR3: CASSFYRGQTNEKLFF. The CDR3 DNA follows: TGTGCCAGCAGCTTTTACAGGGGCCAAACTAATGAAAAACTGTTTTTT.

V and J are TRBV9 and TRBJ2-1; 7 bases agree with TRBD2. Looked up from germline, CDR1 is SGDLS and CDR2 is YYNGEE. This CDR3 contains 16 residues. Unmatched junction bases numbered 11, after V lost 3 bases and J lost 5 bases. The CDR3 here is CASSGPGRTRDNEQFF. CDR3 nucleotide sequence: TGTGCCAGCAGCGGACCAGGACGGACTAGGGACAATGAGCAGTTCTTC.

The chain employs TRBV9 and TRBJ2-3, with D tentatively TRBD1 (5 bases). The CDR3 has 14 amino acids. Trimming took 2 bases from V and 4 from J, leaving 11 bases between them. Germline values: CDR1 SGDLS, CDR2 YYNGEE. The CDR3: CASSVRVSPDTQYF. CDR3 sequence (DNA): TGTGCCAGCAGCGTCAGGGTTTCCCCAGATACGCAGTATTTT.

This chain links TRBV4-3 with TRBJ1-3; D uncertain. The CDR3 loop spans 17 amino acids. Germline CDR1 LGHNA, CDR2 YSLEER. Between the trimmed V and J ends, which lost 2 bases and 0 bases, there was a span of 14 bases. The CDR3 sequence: CASSQLAKTFSGNTIYF. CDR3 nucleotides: TGCGCCAGCAGCCAACTGGCAAAAACATTCTCTGGAAACACCATATATTTT.

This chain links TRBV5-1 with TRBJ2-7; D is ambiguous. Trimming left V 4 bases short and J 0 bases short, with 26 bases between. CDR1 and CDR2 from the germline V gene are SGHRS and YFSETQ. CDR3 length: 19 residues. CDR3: CASSEHLRQARPYSYEQYF. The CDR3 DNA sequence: TGCGCCAGCAGCGAGCATCTTCGTCAGGCTCGGCCCTACTCCTACGAGCAGTACTTC. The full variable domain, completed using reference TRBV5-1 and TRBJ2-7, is KAGVTQTPRYLIKTRGQQVTLSCSPISGHRSVSWYQQTPGQGLQFLFEYFSETQRNKGNFPGRFSGRQFSNSRSEMNVSTLELGDSALYLCASSEHLRQARPYSYEQYFGPGTRLTVT.